The 8 T cell receptor beta chains given below trace back to one sample, sequenced in a study of cytotoxic CD8 clonotypes in ibrutinib-treated CLL. Clones were sequenced by immunoSEQ multiplex PCR, and TCRdb holds only the in-frame ones, with some missing. The sample carries under 300,000 clones, 65% to 85% recorded once. The sequencing used PBMCs, collected at disease progression, from a patient treated with ibrutinib. The receptors were sampled from a human donor with chronic lymphocytic leukemia.

The chain is built from TRBV7-2 and TRBJ1-6; 10 nucleotides agree with TRBD1. The CDR3 extends over 16 amino acids. Germline lookup yields CDR1 SGHTA and CDR2 FQGNSA. The V gene end was trimmed by 5 bases and the J gene end by 5 bases; junction bases not matched to a gene: 6. Here the CDR3 reads CASSAGQGLNNSPLHF. The CDR3 coding sequence is TGTGCCAGCAGCGCGGGACAGGGGTTGAATAATTCACCCCTCCACTTT.

This chain links TRBV21-1 with TRBJ1-5; the table's D call, TRBD1, has no DNA check behind it. TRBV21-1 is marked as a pseudogene. This CDR3 has 15 residues. The CDR3, as DNA: TGTGCCAGCAGCGCGGCAGGGGTCTGGAATCAGCCCCAGCATTTT. It translates to CASSAAGVWNQPQHF.

CDR3 coding DNA: TGTGCCAGCAGCTTAAGAGTGGGGACCCGAGAGACCCAGTACTTC. The encoded protein is CASSLRVGTRETQYF. V usage is TRBV7-3 and J usage is TRBJ2-5; D may correspond to TRBD1 or TRBD2 (5 bases each). The CDR3 sequence is 15 residues long. Looked up from germline, CDR1 is SGHTA and CDR2 is FQGTGA. V shed 1 base and J shed 4 bases, with 13 bases lying between them.

This clone occurred once. The genes are TRBV6-1 and TRBJ1-5, with TRBD1 as a possible D gene (5 bases). This CDR3 spans 13 amino acids. The V and J ends lost 6 bases and 0 bases respectively, with 6 bases between them. Germline CDR1 reads MNHNS; CDR2 reads SASEGT. In DNA, the CDR3 is TGTGCCAGCAGCAGGGTTAGCAATCAGCCCCAGCATTTT. Translation: CASSRVSNQPQHF.

The V call is TRBV29-1, the J call TRBJ2-7, with unresolved D. V was cut by 8 bases and J by 3 bases, with 14 bases left in between. Per germline, CDR1 SQVTM and CDR2 ANQGSEA. The CDR3 has 12 residues. The CDR3 nucleotides are TGCAGCCCTGCCGGTCGTCTCTACGAGCAGTACTTC. Translated, it gives CSPAGRLYEQYF.

J is TRBJ1-1 and V is TRBV9; D unresolved. Germline lookup yields CDR1 SGDLS and CDR2 YYNGEE. Trimming took 4 bases from V and 7 from J, leaving 8 bases between them. This CDR3 spans 11 amino acids. The CDR3 nucleotides read TGTGCCAGCAGCTCCCGGGGTGAAGCTTTCTTT. Encoded protein: CASSSRGEAFF.

This chain uses TRBV11-3 with TRBJ2-7; no definite D call. Trimming pared 0 bases from V and 8 bases from J, leaving 11 bases between. Per the germline V gene, CDR1 is SGHNT and CDR2 is YENEEA. The CDR3 sequence is 13 residues long. The CDR3 loop reads CASSLEAAAQQYF. The CDR3 DNA reads as TGTGCCAGCAGCTTAGAGGCGGCAGCCCAGCAGTACTTC.

This sequence joins TRBV19 and TRBJ1-5; D ambiguous. The germline V gene encodes CDR1 LNHDA and CDR2 SQIVND (reference sequence). V lost 6 bases and J 0 bases, leaving 12 bases between the germline ends. The CDR3 consists of 15 residues. In nucleotides, the CDR3 is TGTGCCAGTAGGAGGGATCCGTATAGCAATCAGCCCCAGCATTTT. It translates to CASRRDPYSNQPQHF.